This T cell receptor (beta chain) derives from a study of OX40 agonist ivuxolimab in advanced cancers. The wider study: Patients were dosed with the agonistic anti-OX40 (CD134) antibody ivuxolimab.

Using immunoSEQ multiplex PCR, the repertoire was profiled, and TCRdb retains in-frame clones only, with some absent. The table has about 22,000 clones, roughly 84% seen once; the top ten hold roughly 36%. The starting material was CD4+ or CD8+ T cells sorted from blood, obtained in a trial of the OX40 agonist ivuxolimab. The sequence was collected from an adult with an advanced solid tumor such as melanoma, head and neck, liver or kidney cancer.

CDR3 nucleotide sequence: TGTGCCAGCAGGACAGGGGCTGGCTACACCTTC. Translating it yields CASRTGAGYTF. This chain uses TRBV13 with TRBJ1-2, with 8 bases lining up with TRBD1. The germline CDR1 and CDR2 sequences are PRHDT and FYEKMQ (reference sequence). The CDR3 is 11 amino acids. V shed 6 bases and J 7 bases; nucleotides not matched to a gene: 1. Variable domain in full (rest from reference TRBV13 and TRBJ1-2): AAGVIQSPRHLIKEKRETATLKCYPIPRHDTVYWYQQGPGQDPQFLISFYEKMQSDKGSIPDRFSAQQFSDYHSELNMSSLELGDSALYFCASRTGAGYTFGSGTRLTVV.